Each of the 11 T cell receptor beta chains below was sequenced from the same sample in a study of T cell responses to AZD1222 COVID-19 vaccine. The method was immunoSEQ multiplex PCR; TCRdb's version includes in-frame clones alone and lacks a portion of them. The sample yields approximately 90,000 clones, 89% seen once. The sequenced sample was peripheral blood, obtained 28 days after the second AZD1222 dose. The source is an adult who received the AZD1222 COVID-19 vaccine.

The chain employs TRBV23-1 and TRBJ1-5; D perhaps matches TRBD1 (6 bases). TRBV23-1 is an ORF; its function is uncertain. The CDR3 has 15 residues. V was trimmed by 8 bases and J by 0 bases, leaving 14 bases between them. DNA for the CDR3: TGCGCCAGCGGCTTGACAGGCTATAGCAATCAGCCCCAGCATTTT. It yields the protein CASGLTGYSNQPQHF.

The V call is TRBV21-1, the J call TRBJ2-1; the DNA was not compared with TRBD2, the D call given in the table. TRBV21-1 is a pseudogene. CDR3 length equals 14 residues. DNA of the CDR3: TGTGCCAGCAGCCCTGCCTCCCGCGTCAATGAGCAGTTCTTC. Translated: CASSPASRVNEQFF.

Here the CDR3 DNA reads TGTGCCAGCAGCGATCGGCGGGGAATCACAGATACGCAGTATTTT. Translating gives CASSDRRGITDTQYF. V gene TRBV7-9 combines with J gene TRBJ2-3, with a weak D call TRBD2 (6 bases). Trimming pared 5 bases from V and 2 bases from J, leaving 14 bases between. The CDR3 extends over 15 amino acids. Germline assignment: CDR1 SEHNR and CDR2 FQNEAQ (reference sequence).

The chain recombines TRBV11-2 with TRBJ2-1; TRBD2 agrees at 10 bases. The CDR3 is 16 amino acids. Germline V CDR1 and CDR2: SGHAT, FQNNGV. V was clipped by 5 bases and J by 1 base; unmatched bases: 5. The CDR3: CASSKQAGGSYNEQFF. The CDR3 region has the DNA TGTGCCAGCAGCAAACAAGCGGGGGGGTCCTACAATGAGCAGTTCTTC.

This clone came up once. A read error may account for a junction end that differs from germline. The chain uses TRBV6-5 and TRBJ2-7; D is ambiguous. This CDR3 contains 13 residues. CDR1 is MNHEY and CDR2 is SVGAGI in the germline V gene. The CDR3 sequence is CASSYSTLTALSF. CDR3 bases: TGTGCCAGCAGTTACTCGACCCTAACAGCCCTTAGCTTC.

The chain combines TRBV3-1 (or the pseudogene TRBV3-2) with TRBJ2-7; no firm D call. The CDR3 spans 14 residues. Germline V CDR1 and CDR2: LGHDT, YNNKEL (reference sequence). V lost 1 base, J lost 2 bases, and 9 bases lay in between. CDR3 loop: CASSQATQPYEQYF. Written as DNA, the CDR3 is TGTGCCAGCAGCCAAGCGACCCAACCCTACGAGCAGTACTTC.

The V and J genes are TRBV3-1 (or the pseudogene TRBV3-2) and TRBJ2-2, with 12 positions matching TRBD2. The V gene's germline CDR1 is LGHDT and CDR2 YNNKEL (reference sequence). The V gene end was trimmed by 1 base and the J gene end by 4 bases; junction bases not matched to a gene: 10. The CDR3 length is 19 residues. The DNA for the CDR3 is TGTGCCAGCAGCCAAGTCGATCTAGCGGGGGGGCCGCGCACCGGGGAGCTGTTTTTT. Translated, it gives CASSQVDLAGGPRTGELFF.

This rearrangement joins TRBV30 to TRBJ1-2; a possible D gene is TRBD1 (5 bases). Germline loops: CDR1 GTSNPN, CDR2 SVGIG (reference sequence). This CDR3 is built from 14 residues. V was pared by 1 base and J by 8 bases, with 17 bases between. CDR3 amino acids: CAWSARQGKGGYTF. The CDR3 DNA reads as TGTGCCTGGAGTGCTCGGCAGGGTAAGGGGGGCTACACCTTC.

The DNA for the CDR3 is TGTGCCAGCAGCCAACTACAAGGTTCACCCCTCCACTTT. The encoded protein is CASSQLQGSPLHF. This chain uses TRBV7-2 with TRBJ1-6; D is unresolved. Deletions cut 5 bases from V and 9 bases from J, with 11 bases between. The CDR3 is 13 amino acids. Germline CDR1 SGHTA, CDR2 FQGNSA.

This chain uses TRBV10-2 with TRBJ1-6; 9 bases align to TRBD1. Germline CDR1 reads WSHSY; CDR2 reads SAAADI. The V and J ends lost 3 bases and 9 bases, in that order; junction bases with no gene match: 6. The CDR3 runs 15 residues. The CDR3 sequence is CASSDSGTGTSPLHF. CDR3 coding DNA: TGCGCCAGCAGTGACTCCGGGACAGGGACTTCACCCCTCCACTTT.

The V gene is TRBV15, the J gene TRBJ2-7, with 7 bases lining up with TRBD1. Germline trimming cut 4 bases from V and 3 bases from J; bases unmatched to any gene: 3. CDR3 length equals 13 residues. The germline V gene has CDR1 LNHNV and CDR2 YYDKDF (reference sequence). The CDR3 reads CATSNAGGYEQYF. The DNA of the CDR3 is TGTGCCACCAGCAACGCAGGGGGCTACGAGCAGTACTTC.